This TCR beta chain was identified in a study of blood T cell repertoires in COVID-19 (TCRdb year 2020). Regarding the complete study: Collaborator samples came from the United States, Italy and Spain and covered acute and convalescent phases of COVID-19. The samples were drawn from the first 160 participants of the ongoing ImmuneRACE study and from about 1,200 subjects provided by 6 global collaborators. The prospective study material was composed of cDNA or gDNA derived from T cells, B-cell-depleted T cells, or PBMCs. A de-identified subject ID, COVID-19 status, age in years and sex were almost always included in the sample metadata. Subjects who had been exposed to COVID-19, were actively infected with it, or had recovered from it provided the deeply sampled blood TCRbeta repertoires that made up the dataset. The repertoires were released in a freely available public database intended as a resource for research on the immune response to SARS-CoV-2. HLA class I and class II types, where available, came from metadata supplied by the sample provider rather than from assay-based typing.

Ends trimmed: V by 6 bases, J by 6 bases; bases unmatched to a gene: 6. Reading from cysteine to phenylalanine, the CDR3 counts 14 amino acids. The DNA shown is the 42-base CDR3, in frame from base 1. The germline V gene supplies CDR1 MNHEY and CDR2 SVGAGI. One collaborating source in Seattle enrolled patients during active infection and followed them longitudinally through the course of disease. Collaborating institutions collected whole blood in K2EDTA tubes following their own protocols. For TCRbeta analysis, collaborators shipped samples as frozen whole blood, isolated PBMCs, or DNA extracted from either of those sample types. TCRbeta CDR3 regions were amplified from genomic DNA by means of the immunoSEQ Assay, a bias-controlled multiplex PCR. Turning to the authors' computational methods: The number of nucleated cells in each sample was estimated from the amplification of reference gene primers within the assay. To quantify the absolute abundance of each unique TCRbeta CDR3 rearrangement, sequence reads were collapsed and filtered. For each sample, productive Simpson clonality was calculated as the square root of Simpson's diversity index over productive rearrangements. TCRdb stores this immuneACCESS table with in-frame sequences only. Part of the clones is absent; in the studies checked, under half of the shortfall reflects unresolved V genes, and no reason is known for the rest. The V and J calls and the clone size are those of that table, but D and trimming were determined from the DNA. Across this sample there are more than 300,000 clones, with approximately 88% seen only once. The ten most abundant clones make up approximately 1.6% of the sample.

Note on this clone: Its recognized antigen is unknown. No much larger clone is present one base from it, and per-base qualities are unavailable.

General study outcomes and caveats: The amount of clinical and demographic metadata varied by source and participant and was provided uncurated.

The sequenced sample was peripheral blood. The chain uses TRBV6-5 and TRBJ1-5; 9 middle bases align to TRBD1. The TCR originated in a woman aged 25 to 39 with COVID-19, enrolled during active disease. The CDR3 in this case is CASRAGTGSQPQHF. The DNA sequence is TGTGCCAGCAGGGCCGGGACAGGGAGTCAGCCCCAGCATTTT.